These T cell receptor beta chains were read from a single sample in a study of cytotoxic CD8 clonotypes in ibrutinib-treated CLL. The data were produced by immunoSEQ multiplex PCR, yet TCRdb's version contains in-frame clones alone and is incomplete. The sample has approximately 300,000 clones; about 80% are singletons. The source was PBMCs, collected before ibrutinib treatment. The receptors come from a human donor with chronic lymphocytic leukemia. Each CDR3 is given with its conserved first and last residue. The D gene is left open where the match is weak. Size values are once, few and many counts, or a class for expanded clones, and some rows have none.

>TRBV30|NA|TRBJ2-5|NA
CAWTPRGETQYF
TGTGCCTGGACACCGAGGGGAGAGACCCAGTACTTC
>TRBV10-1|NA|TRBJ2-7|TRBD2
CASSSSGSPYEQYF
TGCGCCAGCAGTTCTAGCGGGAGTCCCTACGAGCAGTACTTC
>TRBV4-3|NA|TRBJ2-6|NA
CASSQDYTETISGANVLTF
TGCGCCAGCAGCCAAGATTACACCGAAACGATCTCTGGGGCCAACGTCCTGACTTTC
>TRBV15|few|TRBJ2-1|NA
CATSRGGGGSYNEQFF
TGTGCCACCAGCAGGGGAGGGGGTGGCTCCTACAATGAGCAGTTCTTC
>TRBV19|NA|TRBJ1-2|TRBD1
CASSMTGGDYGYTF
TGTGCCAGTAGTATGACAGGGGGCGACTATGGCTACACCTTC
>TRBV11-1|NA|TRBJ2-5|TRBD2
CASSNSGRVTETQYF
TGTGCCAGCAGCAATAGCGGGAGAGTGACAGAGACCCAGTACTTC
>TRBV7-9|once|TRBJ2-1|NA
CASSSEVRWGYNEQFF
TGTGCCAGCAGCTCAGAGGTGAGGTGGGGATACAATGAGCAGTTCTTC
>TRBV7-9|once|TRBJ2-7|NA
CASSLSLRPNYEQYF
TGTGCCAGCAGCCTCTCATTGCGGCCTAACTACGAGCAGTACTTC
>TRBV5-5|NA|TRBJ2-7|NA
CASSFDSLGAQYF
TGTGCCAGCAGCTTTGACTCTCTCGGGGCGCAGTACTTC
>TRBV7-2|once|TRBJ2-7|NA
CASSLAGPRYYEQYF
TGTGCCAGCAGCTTAGCAGGGCCTCGATACTACGAGCAGTACTTC
>TRBV5-6|NA|TRBJ2-7|TRBD2
CASSSPGGSLYEQYF
TGTGCCAGCAGTTCACCGGGGGGGAGTCTCTACGAGCAGTACTTC
>TRBV7-8|NA|TRBJ2-1|TRBD2
CASSPGPGGVYNEQFF
TGTGCCAGCAGCCCGGGCCCCGGGGGGGTTTACAATGAGCAGTTCTTC
>TRBV27|NA|TRBJ2-7|TRBD1
CASSLLTPQGGPYEQYF
TGTGCCAGCAGTTTATTGACCCCACAGGGGGGTCCGTACGAGCAGTACTTC
>TRBV6-5|NA|TRBJ1-2|NA
CASTYGGRVGGYTF
TGTGCCAGCACCTACGGCGGCAGGGTGGGTGGCTACACCTTC
>TRBV4-3|NA|TRBJ1-5|NA
CASSQELARRNQPQHF
TGCGCCAGCAGCCAAGAATTGGCCAGGCGCAATCAGCCCCAGCATTTT
>TRBV27|few|TRBJ2-1|TRBD2
CASTPSGSGYNEQFF
TGTGCCAGCACACCAAGCGGGAGTGGGTACAATGAGCAGTTCTTC
>TRBV25-1|NA|TRBJ1-3|TRBD1
CASRGDRGSGNTIYF
TGTGCCAGCAGGGGGGACAGGGGAAGTGGAAACACCATATATTTT
>TRBV4-2|once|TRBJ2-3|NA
CASSQEIGSLPADTQYF
TGTGCCAGCAGCCAAGAAATCGGGAGTCTTCCCGCAGATACGCAGTATTTT
>TRBV30|NA|TRBJ2-3|TRBD2
CAWNRAGLSPDTQYF
TGTGCCTGGAATAGAGCGGGACTTAGCCCAGATACGCAGTATTTT
>TRBV4-1|NA|TRBJ1-5|NA
CASSQDVIHTSNQPQHF
TGCGCCAGCAGCCAAGATGTCATTCACACTAGCAATCAGCCCCAGCATTTT
>TRBV4-2|NA|TRBJ1-4|NA
CASSQDVGGVGEKLFF
TGTGCCAGCAGCCAAGATGTGGGGGGGGTTGGCGAAAAACTGTTTTTT
>TRBV28|NA|TRBJ1-5|TRBD1
CASSPLGQGANQPQHF
TGTGCCAGCAGCCCTCTAGGACAGGGGGCGAATCAGCCCCAGCATTTT
>TRBV4-1|NA|TRBJ1-1|TRBD1
CASSQPGQGRPTEAFF
TGCGCCAGCAGCCAACCTGGACAGGGGCGGCCCACTGAAGCTTTCTTT
>TRBV7-6|once|TRBJ2-5|NA
CASSPDSLQSETQYF
TGTGCCAGCAGCCCGGACAGTCTCCAATCGGAGACCCAGTACTTC
>TRBV6-1|NA|TRBJ1-5|TRBD1
CASSGDRLYQPQHF
TGTGCCAGCAGCGGGGACAGGCTTTATCAGCCCCAGCATTTT
>TRBV9|NA|TRBJ2-1|TRBD2
CASSVATSGAYNEQFF
TGTGCCAGCAGCGTAGCTACCAGCGGGGCCTACAATGAGCAGTTCTTC
>TRBV15|NA|TRBJ1-2|NA
CATSGGINYGYTF
TGTGCCACCAGTGGCGGAATTAACTATGGCTACACCTTC
>TRBV7-9|NA|TRBJ1-2|NA
CASSLAEGVGYTF
TGTGCCAGCAGCTTAGCAGAGGGGGTCGGCTACACCTTC
>TRBV19|NA|TRBJ1-1|NA
CASSHGRGNEAFF
TGTGCCAGTAGTCACGGCAGGGGCAATGAAGCTTTCTTT
>TRBV30|NA|TRBJ2-3|NA
CAWSAGADTQYF
TGTGCCTGGAGCGCGGGCGCAGATACGCAGTATTTT
>TRBV7-3|once|TRBJ2-2|TRBD2
CASSLFGRDTGELFF
TGTGCCAGCAGCTTATTCGGGAGGGACACCGGGGAGCTGTTTTTT
>TRBV4-1|NA|TRBJ1-2|NA
CASSQDGPGLVYGYTF
TGCGCCAGCAGCCAAGATGGCCCAGGGTTGGTCTATGGCTACACCTTC
>TRBV7-6|NA|TRBJ2-1|NA
CASSWASEGGEQFF
TGTGCCAGCAGCTGGGCCTCGGAGGGGGGTGAGCAGTTCTTC
>TRBV30|few|TRBJ1-4|TRBD1
CAWNPGQGGLFF
TGTGCCTGGAACCCGGGACAGGGGGGACTGTTTTTT
>TRBV5-1|NA|TRBJ2-6|NA
CASMENSGANVLTF
TGCGCCAGCATGGAAAACTCTGGGGCCAACGTCCTGACTTTC
>TRBV7-9|NA|TRBJ2-2|NA
CASSPGPGARDTGELFF
TGTGCCAGCAGCCCGGGACCGGGGGCGCGGGACACCGGGGAGCTGTTTTTT
>TRBV15|NA|TRBJ2-1|NA
CATLPRGYNEQFF
TGTGCCACCCTCCCGCGGGGTTACAATGAGCAGTTCTTC